These T cell receptor beta chains were read from a single sample in a study of control samples from healthy donors and cancer patients. Profiling relied on immunoSEQ multiplex PCR, and the TCRdb table lists in-frame clones only, not all of them. The sample yields about 130,000 clones, over 80% seen once. Sequenced: blood. The receptors derive from a woman between 50 and 59 years old in good health. The CDR3 runs from the conserved cysteine through the conserved F or W. The D gene is left open where the match is weak. For some rows the clone size is stated as once, few or many, or as a class when expanded; others skip it.

j_call clone_size v_call cdr3_length d_call cdr3_aa cdr3_nt
TRBJ1-1 NA TRBV3-1/TRBV3-2 15 TRBD1 CASSPRTGRDTEAFF TGTGCCAGCAGCCCTCGGACAGGGAGAGACACTGAAGCTTTCTTT
TRBJ2-3 NA TRBV27 17 NA CASSLSGLWHSTDTQYF TGTGCCAGCAGTTTATCGGGTTTATGGCATAGCACAGATACGCAGTATTTT
TRBJ1-2 NA TRBV27 15 TRBD1 CASSLSGTGGVGYTF TGTGCCAGCAGTTTATCGGGGACAGGGGGTGTTGGCTACACCTTC
TRBJ1-1 once TRBV4-1 15 NA CASSQDGAGNTEAFF TGCGCCAGCAGCCAAGATGGGGCAGGGAACACTGAAGCTTTCTTT
TRBJ1-1 NA TRBV19 14 NA CASSIGDKRTEAFF TGTGCCAGTAGTATAGGGGATAAGAGGACTGAAGCTTTCTTT
TRBJ2-7 NA TRBV25-1 12 NA CASSRSGDEQYF TGTGCCAGTTCGAGATCAGGGGACGAGCAGTACTTC
TRBJ1-6 NA TRBV14 17 NA CASSQGGAGAYNSPLHF TGTGCCAGCAGCCAAGGAGGGGCAGGCGCCTATAATTCACCCCTCCACTTT
TRBJ2-1 NA TRBV5-6 14 NA CASSLIAHNNEQFF TGTGCCAGCAGCTTGATTGCGCATAACAATGAGCAGTTCTTC
TRBJ1-2 few TRBV6-1 15 NA CASSEGESPGEGYTF TGTGCCAGCAGTGAAGGGGAGAGCCCTGGGGAGGGCTACACCTTC
TRBJ1-2 NA TRBV5-1 15 NA CASSLSGALNYGYTF TGCGCCAGCAGCTTGTCGGGGGCCCTTAACTATGGCTACACCTTC
TRBJ2-1 NA TRBV21-1 15 NA CASGTGTGLRNEQFF TGTGCCAGTGGTACCGGGACAGGGCTACGTAATGAGCAGTTCTTC
TRBJ2-3 NA TRBV4-2 18 NA CASSQDSPFGGNTDTRYF TGTGCCAGCAGCCAAGATTCCCCGTTCGGGGGAAACACAGATACGCGGTATTTT
TRBJ1-1 once TRBV5-6 13 NA CASSLALERKAFF TGTGCCAGCAGCTTGGCTCTGGAGCGAAAAGCTTTCTTT
TRBJ1-6 NA TRBV27 17 NA CASSHITQRGGNSPLHF TGTGCCAGCAGTCACATCACACAACGGGGCGGGAATTCACCCCTCCACTTT
TRBJ2-5 NA TRBV6-1 15 NA CASSEGYGVRETQYF TGTGCCAGCAGTGAGGGATATGGGGTCAGGGAGACCCAGTACTTC
TRBJ2-3 NA TRBV5-8 14 NA CASSLRGAKETQYF TGTGCCAGCAGCTTGAGAGGGGCCAAGGAGACGCAGTATTTT
TRBJ1-4 NA TRBV5-6 15 NA CASSSNIDPREKLFF TGTGCCAGCAGCTCCAACATCGACCCAAGGGAAAAACTGTTTTTT
TRBJ1-4 NA TRBV5-6 16 NA CASSFRTVATNEKLFF TGTGCCAGCAGCTTTCGGACAGTTGCAACTAATGAAAAACTGTTTTTT
TRBJ1-2 NA TRBV28 15 TRBD1 CASSPRHTGEGGYTF TGTGCCAGCAGCCCCCGCCATACAGGGGAGGGAGGCTACACCTTC
TRBJ2-7 NA TRBV28 15 TRBD1 CASSPDRGLNYEQYF TGTGCCAGCAGTCCCGACAGGGGGCTTAACTACGAGCAGTACTTC
TRBJ2-2 NA TRBV5-1 14 TRBD1 CASRGTGVTGELFF TGCGCCAGCAGAGGAACAGGGGTCACCGGGGAGCTGTTTTTT
TRBJ1-4 NA TRBV6-5 15 NA CASERGRATNEKLFF TGTGCCAGCGAAAGGGGAAGAGCAACTAATGAAAAACTGTTTTTT
TRBJ2-7 NA TRBV12-3/TRBV12-4 12 NA CASSIAGYEQYF TGTGCCAGCAGTATTGCAGGGTACGAGCAGTACTTC
TRBJ1-5 NA TRBV6-5 12 NA CASTSTSQPQHF TGTGCCAGCACCTCGACCAGTCAGCCCCAGCATTTT
TRBJ2-7 NA TRBV4-2 14 TRBD1 CASSQPGQDYEQYF TGTGCCAGCAGCCAACCGGGACAGGACTACGAGCAGTACTTC
TRBJ1-2 NA TRBV6-1 14 NA CASSELGVLGGYTF TGTGCCAGCAGTGAGCTGGGGGTCCTTGGGGGCTACACCTTC
TRBJ1-1 NA TRBV7-6 15 NA CASSLRGIMNTEAFF TGTGCCAGCAGCCTGCGAGGGATCATGAACACTGAAGCTTTCTTT
TRBJ1-2 once TRBV5-1 15 TRBD1 CASKRQGGPSIGYTF TGCGCCAGCAAACGACAGGGGGGTCCTTCCATTGGCTACACCTTC
TRBJ2-7 NA TRBV28 14 TRBD2 CASSKAGGRYEQYF TGTGCCAGCAGTAAAGCGGGAGGGAGGTACGAGCAGTACTTC
TRBJ2-3 once TRBV9 14 NA CASSGFPGTDTQYF TGTGCCAGCAGCGGGTTCCCGGGCACAGATACGCAGTATTTT
TRBJ1-2 NA TRBV11-2 14 NA CASSLGAGTYGYTF TGTGCCAGCAGCTTAGGAGCAGGTACCTATGGCTACACCTTC
TRBJ1-6 NA TRBV3-1/TRBV3-2 16 NA CASSQEKLITGSPLHF TGTGCCAGCAGCCAAGAGAAACTGATCACCGGTTCACCCCTCCACTTT
TRBJ2-5 NA TRBV12-3/TRBV12-4 12 NA CASSLPLGAQYF TGTGCCAGCAGTCTTCCACTCGGGGCCCAGTACTTC